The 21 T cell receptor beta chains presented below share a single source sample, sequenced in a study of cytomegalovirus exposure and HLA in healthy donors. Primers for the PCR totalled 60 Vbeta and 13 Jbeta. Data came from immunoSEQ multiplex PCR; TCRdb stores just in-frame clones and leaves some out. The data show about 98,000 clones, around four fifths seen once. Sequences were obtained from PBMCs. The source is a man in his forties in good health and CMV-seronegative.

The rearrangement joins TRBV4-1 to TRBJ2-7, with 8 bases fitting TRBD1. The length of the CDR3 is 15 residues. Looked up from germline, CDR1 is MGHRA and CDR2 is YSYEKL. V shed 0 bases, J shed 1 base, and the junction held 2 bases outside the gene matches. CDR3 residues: CASSQEQGVSYEQYF. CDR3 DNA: TGCGCCAGCAGCCAAGAACAGGGGGTTTCCTACGAGCAGTACTTC.

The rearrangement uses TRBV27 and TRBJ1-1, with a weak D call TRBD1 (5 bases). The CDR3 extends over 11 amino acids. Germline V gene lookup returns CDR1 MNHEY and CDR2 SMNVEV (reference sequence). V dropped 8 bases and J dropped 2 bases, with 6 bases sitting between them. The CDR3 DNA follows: TGTGCCAGCCGGACAAACACTGAAGCTTTCTTT. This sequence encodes CASRTNTEAFF.

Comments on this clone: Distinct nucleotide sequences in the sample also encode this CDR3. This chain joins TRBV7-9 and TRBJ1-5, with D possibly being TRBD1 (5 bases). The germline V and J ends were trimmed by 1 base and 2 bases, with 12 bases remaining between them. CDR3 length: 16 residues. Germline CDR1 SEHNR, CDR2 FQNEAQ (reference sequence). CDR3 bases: TGTGCCAGCAGCTTAGAGGGCGGGACTGGCAATCAGCCCCAGCATTTT. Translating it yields CASSLEGGTGNQPQHF.

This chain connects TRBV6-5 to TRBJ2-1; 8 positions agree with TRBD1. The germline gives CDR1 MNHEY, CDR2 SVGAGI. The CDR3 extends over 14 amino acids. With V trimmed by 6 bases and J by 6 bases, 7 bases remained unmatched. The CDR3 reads CASSPGGESNEQFF. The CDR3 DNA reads TGTGCCAGCAGCCCAGGGGGCGAATCCAATGAGCAGTTCTTC.

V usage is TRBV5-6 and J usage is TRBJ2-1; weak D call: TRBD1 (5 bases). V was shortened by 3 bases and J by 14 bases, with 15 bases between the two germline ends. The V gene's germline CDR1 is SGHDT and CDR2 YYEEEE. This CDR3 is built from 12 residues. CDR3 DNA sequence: TGTGCCAGCAGCTCGGACACCCTAGGGGAGTTCTTC. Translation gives CASSSDTLGEFF.

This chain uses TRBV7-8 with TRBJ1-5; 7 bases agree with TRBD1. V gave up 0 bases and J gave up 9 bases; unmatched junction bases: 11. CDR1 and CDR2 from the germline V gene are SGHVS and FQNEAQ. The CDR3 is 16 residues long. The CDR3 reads CASSLARIQGRWPQHF. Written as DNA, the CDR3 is TGTGCCAGCAGCTTAGCGCGGATACAGGGGAGGTGGCCCCAGCATTTT.

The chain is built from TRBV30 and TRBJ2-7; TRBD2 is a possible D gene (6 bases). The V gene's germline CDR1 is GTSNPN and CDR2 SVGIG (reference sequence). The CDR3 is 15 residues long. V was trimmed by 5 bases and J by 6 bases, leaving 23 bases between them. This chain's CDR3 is CAWGGLGGLFSEQYF. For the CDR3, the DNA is TGTGCCTGGGGGGGTCTGGGGGGTCTGTTTAGCGAGCAGTACTTC.

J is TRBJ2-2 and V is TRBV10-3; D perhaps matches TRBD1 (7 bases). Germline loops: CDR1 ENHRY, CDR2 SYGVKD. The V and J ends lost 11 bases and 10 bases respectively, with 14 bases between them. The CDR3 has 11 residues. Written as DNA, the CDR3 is TGTGCCGTAGGGGGGACAGCGGAGCTGTTTTTT. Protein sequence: CAVGGTAELFF.

The CDR3 sequence is CASSRDTPNTGELFF. CDR3 DNA sequence: TGTGCCAGCAGTAGGGACACACCGAACACCGGGGAGCTGTTTTTT. The genes are TRBV5-4 and TRBJ2-2; D possibly corresponds to TRBD1 (6 bases). Germline CDR1 SGHNT, CDR2 YYREEE (reference sequence). V lost 5 bases to trimming and J lost 0 bases, with 11 bases between them. The length of the CDR3 is 15 residues.

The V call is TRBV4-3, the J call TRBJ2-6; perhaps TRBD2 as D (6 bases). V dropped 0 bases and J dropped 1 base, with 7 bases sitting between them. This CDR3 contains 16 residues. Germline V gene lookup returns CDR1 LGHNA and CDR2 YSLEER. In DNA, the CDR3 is TGCGCCAGCAGCCAAGAGGGGGGATCTGGGGCCAACGTCCTGACTTTC. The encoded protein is CASSQEGGSGANVLTF.

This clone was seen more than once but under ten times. The CDR3 here is CASNPGGSYGYTF. DNA of the CDR3: TGTGCCAGTAACCCGGGAGGGAGCTATGGCTACACCTTC. The chain uses TRBV19 and TRBJ1-2; D not resolved. The CDR3 length is 13 residues. Per germline, CDR1 LNHDA and CDR2 SQIVND (reference sequence). Between the trimmed V and J ends, which lost 7 bases and 4 bases, there was a span of 13 bases.

The CDR3 here is CASSLDYPTSGGSTGQFF. The CDR3 region has the DNA TGTGCCAGCAGCTTAGACTACCCGACTAGCGGGGGGAGTACGGGGCAGTTCTTC. The V and J genes are TRBV7-9 and TRBJ2-1; 13 positions agree with TRBD2. Germline V gene lookup returns CDR1 SEHNR and CDR2 FQNEAQ (reference sequence). V gave up 1 base and J gave up 12 bases; unmatched junction bases: 15. The CDR3 runs to 18 residues.

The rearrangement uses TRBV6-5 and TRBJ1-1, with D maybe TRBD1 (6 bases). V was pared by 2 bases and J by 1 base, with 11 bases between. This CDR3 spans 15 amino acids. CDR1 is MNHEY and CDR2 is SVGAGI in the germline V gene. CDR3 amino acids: CASSYGGAGNTEAFF. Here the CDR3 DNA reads TGTGCCAGCAGTTACGGGGGGGCCGGGAACACTGAAGCTTTCTTT.

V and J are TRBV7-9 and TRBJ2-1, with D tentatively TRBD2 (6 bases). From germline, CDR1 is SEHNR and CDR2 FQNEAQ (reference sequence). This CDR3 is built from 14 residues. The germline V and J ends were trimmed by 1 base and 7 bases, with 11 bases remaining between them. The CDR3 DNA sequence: TGTGCCAGCAGCTTAGACGGAGGGTATAATGAGCAGTTCTTC. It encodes CASSLDGGYNEQFF.

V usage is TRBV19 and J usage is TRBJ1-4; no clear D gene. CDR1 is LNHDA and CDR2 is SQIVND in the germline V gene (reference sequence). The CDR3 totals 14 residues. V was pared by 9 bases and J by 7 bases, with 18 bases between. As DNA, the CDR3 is TGTGCCAGCCTTGACACTCCTGGGTCTGAAAAACTGTTTTTT. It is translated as CASLDTPGSEKLFF.

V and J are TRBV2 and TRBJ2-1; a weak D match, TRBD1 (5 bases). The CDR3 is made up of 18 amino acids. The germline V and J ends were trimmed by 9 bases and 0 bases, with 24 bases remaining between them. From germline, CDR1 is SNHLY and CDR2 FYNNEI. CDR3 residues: CASSPSSGRFSSYNEQFF. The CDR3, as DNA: TGTGCCAGTTCTCCTTCATCAGGGCGGTTCAGCTCCTACAATGAGCAGTTCTTC.

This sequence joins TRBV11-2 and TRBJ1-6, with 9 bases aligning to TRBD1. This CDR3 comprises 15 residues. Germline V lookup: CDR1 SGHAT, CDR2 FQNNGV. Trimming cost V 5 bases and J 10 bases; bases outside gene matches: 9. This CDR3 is CASSRRDREGSPLHF. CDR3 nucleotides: TGTGCCAGCAGCCGCCGGGACAGGGAAGGATCACCCCTCCACTTT.

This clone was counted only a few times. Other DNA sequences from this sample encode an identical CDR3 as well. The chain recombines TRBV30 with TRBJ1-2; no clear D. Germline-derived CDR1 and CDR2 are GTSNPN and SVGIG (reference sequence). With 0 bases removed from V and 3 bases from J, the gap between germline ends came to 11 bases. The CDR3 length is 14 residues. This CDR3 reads CAWSVQSLDYGYTF. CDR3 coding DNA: TGTGCCTGGAGTGTACAGTCCCTTGACTATGGCTACACCTTC.

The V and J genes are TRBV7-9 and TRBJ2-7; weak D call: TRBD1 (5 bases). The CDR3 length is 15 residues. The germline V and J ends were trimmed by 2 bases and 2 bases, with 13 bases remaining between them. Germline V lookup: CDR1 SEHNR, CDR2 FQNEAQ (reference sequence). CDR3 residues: CASSLPTGGPYEQYF. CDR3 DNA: TGTGCCAGCAGCTTACCAACAGGTGGCCCCTACGAGCAGTACTTC.

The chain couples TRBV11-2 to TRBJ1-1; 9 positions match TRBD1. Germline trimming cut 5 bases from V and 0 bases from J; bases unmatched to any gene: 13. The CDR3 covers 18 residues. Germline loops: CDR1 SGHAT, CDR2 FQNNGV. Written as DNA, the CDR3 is TGTGCCAGCAGCCCACGTTCCGGGACAGGGTTCATGAACACTGAAGCTTTCTTT. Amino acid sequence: CASSPRSGTGFMNTEAFF. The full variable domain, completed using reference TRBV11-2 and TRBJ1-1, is EAGVAQSPRYKIIEKRQSVAFWCNPISGHATLYWYQQILGQGPKLLIQFQNNGVVDDSQLPKDRFSAERLKGVDSTLKIQPAKLEDSAVYLCASSPRSGTGFMNTEAFFGQGTRLTVV.

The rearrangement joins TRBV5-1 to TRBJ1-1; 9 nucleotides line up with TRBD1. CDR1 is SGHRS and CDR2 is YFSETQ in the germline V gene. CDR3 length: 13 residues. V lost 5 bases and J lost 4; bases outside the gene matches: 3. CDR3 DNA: TGCGCCAGCAGTAGACAGGGGGGCACTGAAGCTTTCTTT. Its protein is CASSRQGGTEAFF.